This T cell receptor beta chain was retrieved from a study of prognosis after radiotherapy for stage I lung cancer (dated by TCRdb to about 2021). As for the study more broadly: Over 15 stage I NSCLC patients were enrolled in Nanjing, China, between 2018 and January 2019. About 5 patients had oligometastatic NSCLC after surgical resection of the primary tumor, and 13 to 15 had newly diagnosed primary stage I lung tumors. Every patient was regarded as medically inoperable, because of comorbidities in some 13 cases and refusal of surgery in several cases. The cohort included about a dozen men and a handful of women, with a median age of roughly 74 years and a range of 53 to 84 years. About 12 patients had adenocarcinoma and roughly 7 had squamous cell carcinoma as the tumor histology. SBRT was delivered in 3 to 5 fractions with a biologically effective dose of at least 100 Gy, and image-guided IMRT or VMAT was used for delivery. No patient received concurrent therapy alongside SBRT. About 20% of the 19 patients developed distant metastases after SBRT, at a median of roughly 7 months; the other 15 showed no significant progression. This study profiled peripheral blood TCR beta repertoires from stage I NSCLC patients before and after stereotactic body radiotherapy and linked the repertoires to distant failure. The study sequenced approximately 38 blood samples from about 19 patients, one before and one after SBRT per patient.

No patient had a history of other malignancies or prior chemotherapy or radiotherapy, and all had node-negative disease on CT and PET/CT. At each of two time points, 5 to 6 milliliters of peripheral venous blood were collected into EDTA tubes. PBMCs were isolated by Ficoll-Paque Plus density-gradient centrifugation. Right after collection, samples were kept at -80 degrees C until analysis. The CDR3 runs 15 residues from the cysteine to the phenylalanine. Of all the DNA, just the CDR3 is kept, 45 bases in frame from base 1. The germline V gene (reference sequence) gives CDR1 as DFQATT and CDR2 as SNEGSKA. The germline ends are 24 bases apart after V is trimmed by 3 bases and J by 11 bases. The TCR beta CDR3 region was amplified from genomic DNA by two rounds of multiplex PCR. The first PCR round used primers specific to each TRBV and TRBJ gene, with sequences filed in Chinese patent CN105087789A. The second PCR round used universal primers. The Roche High Pure PCR Template Preparation Kit was used to extract genomic DNA from the frozen PBMCs. An Illumina HiSeq 3000 was used to sequence the libraries paired-end with 151 bp reads. Processing in the source paper ran as follows. CutAdapt was used to discard raw reads that did not contain the multiplex PCR primer sequences. Using PEAR, the high-quality paired reads were merged into contigs. TRB V, D and J gene segments were assigned to each contig with MiXCR by alignment to reference sequences. To remove sequencing errors, CDR3 sequences were clustered according to base quality and sequence similarity. Shannon entropy, normalized by the natural log of the productive TCR sequence number, served as the measure of diversity. Clonality was defined as one minus Shannon entropy divided by the natural log of the number of unique clonotypes. The Youden index of ROC curves was used to select progression-free survival cut-offs for repertoire metrics, and analyses were performed in R 3.5.3. TCRdb itself trimmed the public reads at Q25 with fastp, ran MiXCR and retained productive beta chains. Entries are consolidated by CDR3 protein sequence, retaining the most common genes and DNA. TCRdb's processing, not the authors' own work, is the source of the V and J calls. For this sample the table gives approximately 17,000 distinct CDR3 sequences, of which 25% to 30% were detected only once. The ten largest make up around 32% of the sample.

This clonotype is assessed as medium-sized (0.01 to 0.1%). There is no known antigen for this receptor. Base qualities were left out, and no much larger clone turns up one base away. On the study overall, not on this receptor specifically: Limitations of the study included a small cohort and short follow-up, and the study findings need independent validation. Post-SBRT Shannon entropy and its change from baseline were lower in patients who developed distant metastases; baseline Shannon entropy was not associated with metastases. Differences in TRBV and TRBJ usage frequencies by metastasis status were reportedly observed in two V genes at baseline and in roughly ten V and two J genes after SBRT. A decrease in unique TCR clone counts was observed after SBRT (median about 10,000 before versus fewer than 8,000 after; Wilcoxon paired P=0.011). None of the reported P values were adjusted for multiple comparisons. Whether the expanded TCR clones were tumor-specific was not determined.

The starting material was PBMCs, obtained before or after stereotactic body radiation therapy (not recorded which). The sequence was obtained from a donor at least 50 years old with non-small cell lung cancer. Recombination linked TRBV20-1 to TRBJ2-3, with the D call tentatively TRBD1 or TRBD2, each fitting 5 bases. The CDR3 amino acid sequence is: CSASLRGGNAPWQYF. The sequenced DNA is TGCAGTGCTAGCCTCCGGGGCGGAAACGCCCCTTGGCAGTATTTT.